This T cell receptor beta chain appears in the sequencing data of a study of yellow fever vaccine responses in identical twins. This clonotype was observed a handful of times. No antigen is known for it. Whole-study findings and limits: It has been reported that, in twins, the vaccine T cell response seemed partly convergent and partly personalized.

Using its own MiXCR run on the RT-PCR reads, TCRdb lists one record per CDR3 protein. The sample holds 5,900 or so distinct CDR3 sequences, 65% to 85% seen once. CDR1 and CDR2 (germline): SNHLY, FYNNEI. There are 15 residues in the CDR3. V was pared by 4 bases and J by 4 bases, with 16 bases between. V usage is TRBV2 and J usage is TRBJ1-1; D remains ambiguous. The material was T cells from blood (PBMCs), unsorted or a sorted subset (not recorded which), obtained before or after yellow fever vaccination (not recorded which). This TCR was sampled from a woman aged 18 to 35 who received the yellow fever vaccine. The CDR3, as DNA: TGTGCCAGCAGTGTCGAGGGTGGGTCGAGCACTGAAGCTTTCTTT. Translation gives CASSVEGGSSTEAFF.